The source of this T cell receptor (beta chain) is a study of blood T cells in healthy people across ages. Study-wide background: Every two T cells gave about one barcoded beta molecule via template switching.

A second PCR of about 6 to 12 cycles used a sample-barcoded 5' primer and a J-beta primer mix. MiXCR was run by TCRdb on the 5' RACE reads, yielding one entry per CDR3 protein. The table lists 1.5 million to 1.9 million distinct CDR3 sequences, about 42% of them singletons. A remark on this clonotype: Its antigen is unidentified.

Points from the study as a whole: PBMCs left unsorted prevented a conclusive naive versus antigen-experienced comparison. Both naive CD4+ cell counts and diversity were greater in long-lived donors than in aged donors.

The CDR3 loop spans 13 amino acids. Germline V gene data show CDR1 as GTSNPN and CDR2 as SVGIG (reference sequence). The sample comprised blood. The chain employs TRBV30 and TRBJ2-4; the match to TRBD1 covers 8 bases. Gene TRBJ2-7 matches the end of the DNA better, so the J call may be wrong. The sequence came from a young woman in good health. In nucleotides, the CDR3 is TGTGCCTGGAGTACAGGACAGGGACCCGAGCAGTACTTC. It translates to CAWSTGQGPEQYF.